One and the same sample provided the 30 T cell receptor beta chains below, sequenced in a study of T cells in women clearing cervical HPV infection (dated by TCRdb to the late 2010s). Library method: the immunoSEQ multiplex PCR assay. TCRdb holds this immuneACCESS table with in-frame rearrangements only. Some clones are missing; in checked studies, unresolved V genes explain under half, and the rest has no known cause. The sample has 25,000 to 35,000 clones on record. Approximately 22% of the sample lies in the top ten. Source material: blood buffy coat. These receptors were obtained from a woman between 18 and 69 years old with a cervical HPV16 infection that either progressed to CIN3+ or cleared (not recorded which).

Comments on this clone: Coverage ceases 3 residues before the CDR3 finishes, and the germline J gene fills in the end. V gene TRBV7-3 combines with J gene TRBJ2-1; maybe TRBD1 (6 bases). Germline loops: CDR1 SGHTA, CDR2 FQGTGA. Trimming shortened V by 5 bases and J by 4 bases, and 18 bases separated the two germline ends. This CDR3 comprises 16 residues. CDR3 DNA, as far as it was read: TGTGCCAGCAGCCCCCGGACAGCGGATGATTACAATGAG. Its protein product is CASSPRTADDYNE. The full-length CDR3 reads as CASSPRTADDYNEQFF.

Comment on this clone: The read terminates 3 residues before the CDR3 end, so the remaining end is supplied by the germline J gene. The V and J genes are TRBV19 and TRBJ1-2, with TRBD1 matching 8 bases. The ends lost 4 bases at V and 2 bases at J; junction bases unmatched: 3. In germline, CDR1 is LNHDA, CDR2 SQIVND (reference sequence). The CDR3 runs to 14 residues. The covered CDR3 bases are TGTGCCAGTAGTAGGGCAGGGGGCAACTATGGC. Its protein product is CASSRAGGNYG. The complete CDR3 protein is CASSRAGGNYGYTF.

A word on this clone: The read ends 3 residues shy of where the CDR3 ends; the end is completed using the germline J gene. The rearrangement joins TRBV11-2 to TRBJ2-7; D is possibly TRBD1 (5 bases). The ends were cut back, 7 bases at V and 0 bases at J, with 13 bases in the middle. Germline V CDR1 and CDR2: SGHAT, FQNNGV. The CDR3 is 14 residues long. CDR3 region: CASTEDTDSYEQYF. The part of the CDR3 DNA that was read is TGTGCCAGCACCGAGGACACCGACTCCTACGAG.

Details on this clone: The read terminates 3 residues ahead of where the CDR3 ends, so the germline J gene completes it. The chain uses TRBV7-9 and TRBJ1-2, with D possibly being TRBD1 (5 bases). Germline assignment: CDR1 SEHNR and CDR2 FQNEAQ (reference sequence). The CDR3 contains 12 residues. This chain's CDR3 is CASSLGQLGYTF. CDR3 bases read: TGTGCCAGCAGCTTAGGACAGTTGGGC.

Turning to this clone: The missing CDR3 end, 3 residues past where the read stops, is filled in from the germline J gene. This chain uses TRBV18 with TRBJ2-3; 8 nucleotides line up with TRBD2. There are 16 residues in the CDR3. V gave up 5 bases and J gave up 0 bases; unmatched junction bases: 7. CDR1 is KGHSH and CDR2 is LQKENI in the germline V gene. The CDR3 region is CASSTRASGSTDTQYF. The DNA read from the CDR3 is TGTGCCAGCTCAACCAGGGCTAGCGGGAGCACAGATACG.

Concerning this clone: The read falls 3 residues short of the CDR3 end, and the missing part is taken from the germline J gene. This chain uses TRBV28 with TRBJ2-1; 8 nucleotides align to TRBD2. The V segment lost 7 bases and the J segment 4 bases; nucleotides outside the gene matches: 9. Germline CDR1 and CDR2: MDHEN and SYDVKM. CDR3 length: 15 residues. CDR3 bases read: TGTGCCAGCATTCCCGGGACTAGTTCGTACAATGAG. Amino acid sequence: CASIPGTSSYNE. The entire CDR3 reads CASIPGTSSYNEQFF. The entire variable domain, with the rest obtained from reference TRBV28 and TRBJ2-1, is as follows: DVKVTQSSRYLVKRTGEKVFLECVQDMDHENMFWYRQDPGLGLRLIYFSYDVKMKEKGDIPEGYSVSREKKERFSLILESASTNQTSMYLCASIPGTSSYNEQFFGPGTRLTVL.

Comment on this clone: The observed sequence ends 3 residues before the CDR3 terminus, with the missing tail filled in from the germline J gene. The gene calls are TRBV5-1 and TRBJ2-2; possibly TRBD1 for D (5 bases). The CDR3 extends over 15 amino acids. Per germline, CDR1 SGHRS and CDR2 YFSETQ. The covered CDR3 bases are TGCGCCAGCAGCTTGGGGGGCGCTGGGGCCAACGTG. Its protein is CASSLGGAGANV. The full CDR3 is CASSLGGAGANVLFF. Full variable domain (missing parts from reference TRBV5-1 and TRBJ2-2): KAGVTQTPRYLIKTRGQQVTLSCSPISGHRSVSWYQQTPGQGLQFLFEYFSETQRNKGNFPGRFSGRQFSNSRSEMNVSTLELGDSALYLCASSLGGAGANVLFFGEGSRLTVL.

Remarks on this clone: The sequenced fragment ends 3 residues before the CDR3 boundary, so the rest is inferred from the germline J gene. The V gene is TRBV11-2, the J gene TRBJ1-5; D is perhaps TRBD1 (6 bases). Trimming left V 5 bases short and J 6 bases short, with 14 bases between. The CDR3 has 14 residues. The germline CDR1 and CDR2 sequences are SGHAT and FQNNGV. The sequenced part of the CDR3 DNA is TGTGCCAGCAGCAAAAATACAGGGATTCAGCCC. Residues: CASSKNTGIQP. The full CDR3 sequence reads CASSKNTGIQPQHF.

Comments on this clone: The read gets to within 3 residues of the CDR3 end, and the germline J gene fills in the rest. The chain joins TRBV29-1 to TRBJ2-3, with TRBD2 matching over 7 bases. The CDR3 has 17 residues. Trimming at V came to 2 bases and at J to 3 bases, leaving 14 bases not matched to a gene. Germline V gene lookup returns CDR1 SQVTM and CDR2 ANQGSEA. The sequenced CDR3 bases are TGCAGCGTTGAACCTCGATTGGGCGGGGGAGAGACAGATACG. Residues: CSVEPRLGGGETDT. The entire CDR3 reads CSVEPRLGGGETDTQYF.

The CDR3 DNA, read in part, is TGTGCCAGCACCCGACGAGAGGGTGGCTACGAG. It yields the protein CASTRREGGYE. The CDR3 reads in full as CASTRREGGYEQYF. J is TRBJ2-7 and V is TRBV12-3 or TRBV12-4; D is perhaps TRBD2 (5 bases). With the read ending 3 residues before the CDR3 end, the germline J gene is used to fill in that end. Trimming cost V 7 bases and J 3 bases, with 16 bases left between them. The CDR3 has 14 residues.

Notes on this clone: The CDR3 goes on 3 residues after the read ends, and that part is filled in from the germline J gene. The chain uses TRBV4-2 and TRBJ2-1; possible D gene TRBD2, 6 bases. The CDR3 has 18 residues. Trimming stripped 1 base from V and 2 bases from J, with 18 bases between. Germline CDR1 reads LGHNA; CDR2 reads YNFKEQ. This chain's CDR3 is CASSQGRGWTSPYNEQFF. CDR3 DNA, as far as it was read: TGTGCCAGCAGCCAAGGCCGGGGGTGGACTTCCCCCTACAATGAG.

Comment on this clone: From the germline J gene comes the end of the CDR3, since the read stops 3 residues before it. The chain has TRBV19 and TRBJ1-2; TRBD1 might be the D (5 bases). The CDR3 spans 15 residues. Germline lookup yields CDR1 LNHDA and CDR2 SQIVND (reference sequence). The covered CDR3 bases are TGTGCCAGTAGTATCGGGGGGAAGGGGAAGGATGAC. It codes for CASSIGGKGKDD. The whole CDR3 is CASSIGGKGKDDYTF. Complete variable domain (other parts from reference TRBV19 and TRBJ1-2): DGGITQSPKYLFRKEGQNVTLSCEQNLNHDAMYWYRQDPGQGLRLIYYSQIVNDFQKGDIAEGYSVSREKKESFPLTVTSAQKNPTAFYLCASSIGGKGKDDYTFGSGTRLTVV.

Regarding this clone: Coverage ceases 3 residues before the CDR3 finishes, and the germline J gene fills in the end. The chain carries TRBV30 and TRBJ2-5; TRBD2 agrees at 13 bases. The CDR3 has 17 residues. The junction had 8 bases not matched to a gene; V was cut back by 2 bases and J by 2 bases. Germline values: CDR1 GTSNPN, CDR2 SVGIG (reference sequence). CDR3 residues: CAWSPGLAGVVQETQYF. The sequenced part of the CDR3 DNA is TGTGCCTGGAGTCCCGGACTAGCGGGAGTGGTTCAAGAGACC.

As regards this clone: The missing CDR3 end, 3 residues past where the read stops, is filled in from the germline J gene. The chain joins TRBV10-3 to TRBJ2-7; 10 bases are shared with TRBD2. Germline V gene data show CDR1 as ENHRY and CDR2 as SYGVKD. This CDR3 has 13 amino acids. The J segment lost 3 bases and the V segment lost 7 bases, leaving 3 bases of the junction unmatched. Incomplete CDR3 DNA: TGTGCCATCACCGCTAGCGGGAGCTACGAG. Protein sequence: CAITASGSYE. The CDR3 in its entirety is CAITASGSYEQYF.

As to this clone: With the read ending 3 residues before the CDR3 end, the germline J gene is used to fill in that end. This sequence joins TRBV11-2 and TRBJ2-1; D call uncertain. Germline V CDR1 and CDR2: SGHAT, FQNNGV. The CDR3 sequence is 14 residues long. With 2 bases removed from V and 8 bases from J, the gap between germline ends came to 13 bases. This chain's CDR3 is CASSLRLESHEQFF. The part of the CDR3 DNA that was read is TGTGCCAGCAGCTTAAGGCTTGAGTCTCATGAG.

Details on this clone: The read gets to within 3 residues of the CDR3 end, and the germline J gene fills in the rest. This chain links TRBV5-5 with TRBJ2-5, with D possibly TRBD1 on 5 matching bases. This CDR3 is 14 amino acids long. The germline V gene has CDR1 SGHKS and CDR2 YYEKEE (reference sequence). V lost 4 bases and J lost 2, with 12 bases in between. The chain's CDR3 is CASSNRTPQETQYF. Partial CDR3 DNA: TGTGCCAGCAGCAATAGGACACCTCAAGAGACC.

Regarding this clone: The CDR3 end lies 3 residues beyond the end of the read and is filled in from the germline J gene. The chain recombines TRBV19 with TRBJ1-2, with 8 bases lining up with TRBD1. The CDR3 sequence is 13 residues long. Germline CDR1 reads LNHDA; CDR2 reads SQIVND (reference sequence). The V and J ends lost 3 bases and 7 bases, in that order; junction bases with no gene match: 4. The CDR3 reads CASSIQGAGGYTF. The CDR3 bases that were read are TGTGCCAGTAGTATCCAGGGGGCTGGTGGC.

With respect to this clone: The read ends 3 residues shy of where the CDR3 ends; the end is completed using the germline J gene. The chain joins TRBV7-6 to TRBJ2-1, with 10 positions matching TRBD2. This CDR3 comprises 16 residues. CDR1 and CDR2 from the germline V gene are SGHVS and FNYEAQ. Trimming removed 6 bases from V and 5 bases from J; junction bases left unmatched: 10. The CDR3 DNA, read in part, is TGTGCCAGCAGTCCTTATAGCGGGAGGAGGGACAATGAG. It yields the protein CASSPYSGRRDNE. The whole CDR3 sequence reads CASSPYSGRRDNEQFF.

As concerns this clone: The read halts 3 residues ahead of the CDR3 end, with the missing end drawn from the germline J gene. The chain has TRBV11-1 and TRBJ2-1; possibly TRBD1 for D (6 bases). The V gene lost 1 base and the J gene lost 0 bases, with 7 bases spanning the gap. CDR3 size: 15 residues. Germline CDR1 reads SGHAT; CDR2 reads FQDESV (reference sequence). CDR3 in amino acids: CASSLGQDSYNEQFF. CDR3 bases read: TGTGCCAGCAGCTTAGGACAGGACTCCTACAATGAG.

Comments on this clone: The read ends 3 residues early relative to the CDR3; the germline J gene fills the gap. This chain links TRBV19 with TRBJ1-6; possible D gene TRBD1, 6 bases. The length of the CDR3 is 14 residues. In germline, CDR1 is LNHDA, CDR2 SQIVND (reference sequence). V was trimmed by 6 bases and J by 6 bases, leaving 12 bases between them. Partial CDR3 DNA: TGTGCCAGTAGGCTCCCGGACAGTAATTCACCC. The encoded protein is CASRLPDSNSP. The full CDR3 protein is CASRLPDSNSPLHF. The full variable domain, rest sourced from reference TRBV19 and TRBJ1-6, is DGGITQSPKYLFRKEGQNVTLSCEQNLNHDAMYWYRQDPGQGLRLIYYSQIVNDFQKGDIAEGYSVSREKKESFPLTVTSAQKNPTAFYLCASRLPDSNSPLHFGNGTRLTVT.

Note on this clone: The read is 3 residues too short to cover the CDR3 end, so that end is filled in from the germline J gene. V is TRBV10-1 and J is TRBJ2-3; 10 bases are a match to TRBD2. CDR1 is WNHNN, CDR2 SYGVQD, per germline (reference sequence). CDR3 length equals 15 residues. The V segment lost 2 bases and the J segment 8 bases; nucleotides outside the gene matches: 7. The CDR3 here is CASSEVLAGVGTQYF. CDR3 DNA (partial): TGCGCCAGCAGTGAGGTTCTAGCGGGAGTGGGTACG.

Worth noting for this clone: The CDR3 goes on 3 residues after the read ends, and that part is filled in from the germline J gene. The chain is built from TRBV11-2 and TRBJ2-1, with a weak D call TRBD1 (7 bases). This CDR3 spans 14 amino acids. Germline V gene lookup returns CDR1 SGHAT and CDR2 FQNNGV. The germline V and J ends were trimmed by 2 bases and 9 bases, with 14 bases remaining between them. CDR3 DNA, as far as it was read: TGTGCCAGCAGCTTAAGCGGAGGGGGCATTGAG. Translated: CASSLSGGGIE. The full-length CDR3 reads as CASSLSGGGIEQFF.

This clone is classed as medium-sized by frequency. Read sequence stops 3 residues before the CDR3 end, and the germline J gene provides the missing end. The chain carries TRBV14 and TRBJ2-3, with D uncertain. Germline V gene data show CDR1 as SGHDN and CDR2 as FVKESK. The CDR3 covers 16 residues. Trimming removed 3 bases at V and 3 bases at J, with 16 bases between. CDR3 DNA, as far as it was read: TGTGCCAGCAGCCATCCTCTGGGTGGGCCAACAGATACG. This translates into CASSHPLGGPTDT. The CDR3 reads in full as CASSHPLGGPTDTQYF.

Worth noting for this clone: The DNA ends 3 residues before the CDR3 does, and the rest of the CDR3 is filled in from the germline J gene. This chain uses TRBV5-5 with TRBJ1-6; D not resolved. The CDR3 is made up of 14 amino acids. Trimming removed 3 bases at V and 10 bases at J, with 14 bases between. In germline, CDR1 is SGHKS, CDR2 YYEKEE (reference sequence). The CDR3 DNA, read in part, is TGTGCCAGCAGCTCCCTGGTAGGGCAGTCACCC. Protein product: CASSSLVGQSP. The CDR3, in full, reads CASSSLVGQSPLHF.

Note on this clone: The sequenced fragment ends 3 residues before the CDR3 boundary, so the rest is inferred from the germline J gene. The genes are TRBV6-1 and TRBJ1-2; D is possibly TRBD1 (5 bases). V was shortened by 3 bases and J by 3 bases, with 8 bases between the two germline ends. The germline gives CDR1 MNHNS, CDR2 SASEGT. The CDR3 is made up of 13 amino acids. Here the CDR3 reads CASSEGGDYGYTF. The covered CDR3 bases are TGTGCCAGCAGTGAGGGGGGGGACTATGGC.

The sequenced part of the CDR3 DNA is TGTGCCAGCAGCCCGGGGGGCGGCCAGCCC. Protein product: CASSPGGGQP. The whole CDR3 region reads CASSPGGGQPQHF. This sequence joins TRBV7-3 and TRBJ1-5; perhaps TRBD1 as D (6 bases). The sequenced fragment ends 3 residues before the CDR3 boundary, so the rest is inferred from the germline J gene. The germline gives CDR1 SGHTA, CDR2 FQGTGA. The length of the CDR3 is 13 residues. V was pared by 5 bases and J by 7 bases, with 12 bases between. Together with reference TRBV7-3 and TRBJ1-5, the CDR3 gives the full variable domain: GAGVSQTPSNKVTEKGKYVELRCDPISGHTALYWYRQSLGQGPEFLIYFQGTGAADDSGLPNDRFFAVRPEGSVSTLKIQRTERGDSAVYLCASSPGGGQPQHFGDGTRLSIL.

Of note for this clone: The read finishes 3 residues shy of the CDR3 end, and the germline J gene is used to complete it. This chain joins TRBV20-1 and TRBJ2-1; D possibly corresponds to TRBD2 (5 bases). Germline assignment: CDR1 DFQATT and CDR2 SNEGSKA (reference sequence). Trimming removed 1 base from V and 3 bases from J, with 7 bases in between. The CDR3 is 13 amino acids. CDR3 loop: CSARGDYYNEQFF. The CDR3 DNA, read in part, is TGCAGTGCTAGAGGAGACTACTACAATGAG.

Turning to this clone: From the germline J gene comes the end of the CDR3, since the read stops 3 residues before it. The chain carries TRBV29-1 and TRBJ1-2; possible D gene TRBD1, 6 bases. In germline, CDR1 is SQVTM, CDR2 ANQGSEA. The CDR3 spans 11 residues. The sequenced CDR3 bases are TGCAGCGCTCCGAGGGGGAACGGC. Its translation: CSAPRGNG. The CDR3 in its entirety is CSAPRGNGYTF.

The sequenced CDR3 bases are TGTGCCTGGCGTCTAGCGGGATTGATCGATACG. It translates to CAWRLAGLIDT. The whole CDR3 region reads CAWRLAGLIDTQYF. The J gene is TRBJ2-3, the V gene TRBV30; 9 nucleotides agree with TRBD2. The observed sequence ends 3 residues before the CDR3 terminus, with the missing tail filled in from the germline J gene. J was trimmed by 6 bases and V by 5 bases; bases with no gene match: 9. The germline V gene encodes CDR1 GTSNPN and CDR2 SVGIG (reference sequence). The CDR3 is made up of 14 amino acids. The full variable domain, rest sourced from reference TRBV30 and TRBJ2-3, is SQTIHQWPATLVQPVGSPLSLECTVEGTSNPNLYWYRQAAGRGLQLLFYSVGIGQISSEVPQNLSASRPQDRQFILSSKKLLLSDSGFYLCAWRLAGLIDTQYFGPGTRLTVL.

Details on this clone: The observed sequence ends 3 residues before the CDR3 terminus, with the missing tail filled in from the germline J gene. The V and J genes are TRBV7-2 and TRBJ2-1; a weak D match, TRBD1 (6 bases). The CDR3 covers 15 residues. V was cut by 3 bases and J by 8 bases, with 17 bases left in between. Germline V gene sequence: CDR1 SGHTA, CDR2 FQGNSA. The part of the CDR3 DNA that was read is TGTGCCAGCAGCTTGAGTAACACAGGGTCCGATGAG. Amino acids: CASSLSNTGSDE. The whole CDR3 protein is CASSLSNTGSDEQFF. Full variable domain (missing parts from reference TRBV7-2 and TRBJ2-1): GAGVSQSPSNKVTEKGKDVELRCDPISGHTALYWYRQSLGQGLEFLIYFQGNSAPDKSGLPSDRFSAERTGGSVSTLTIQRTQQEDSAVYLCASSLSNTGSDEQFFGPGTRLTVL.